A selection of T cell receptor beta chains follows, all from one sample in a study of T cells after yellow fever vaccination. TCRdb processed the 5' RACE reads anew with MiXCR; each CDR3 protein has one entry. The sample lists roughly 74,000 distinct CDR3 sequences; approximately 6.9% were seen once. The specimen comprised CD8+ T cells sorted from PBMCs, sampled 5 days after the first yellow fever vaccination. The receptors come from a man aged 18 to 29 who received the YFV17D yellow fever vaccine. Each CDR3 is given with its conserved first and last residue. The D gene is left open where the match is weak. Clone size, where shown, is once, few, many, or a class for clones that have expanded.

d_gene: TRBD1; abundance: NA; v_gene: TRBV7-6; j_gene: TRBJ2-1; CDR3aa: CASSPSRDRVNNEQFF; CDR3nt: TGTGCCAGCAGCCCGTCCCGGGACAGGGTCAACAATGAGCAGTTCTTC
d_gene: NA; abundance: NA; v_gene: TRBV9; j_gene: TRBJ1-2; CDR3aa: CASSARQVSNYGYTF; CDR3nt: TGTGCCAGCAGCGCAAGACAGGTTTCTAACTATGGCTACACCTTC
d_gene: TRBD1; abundance: many; v_gene: TRBV12-3/TRBV12-4; j_gene: TRBJ1-2; CDR3aa: CASSHQGENGYTF; CDR3nt: TGTGCCAGCAGTCACCAGGGGGAGAATGGCTACACCTTC
d_gene: TRBD1; abundance: few; v_gene: TRBV6-2/TRBV6-3; j_gene: TRBJ2-1; CDR3aa: CASSVTGGNEQFF; CDR3nt: TGTGCCAGCAGTGTGACAGGGGGCAATGAGCAGTTCTTC
d_gene: NA; abundance: many; v_gene: TRBV7-6; j_gene: TRBJ2-7; CDR3aa: CASSRDNHEQYF; CDR3nt: TGTGCCAGCAGCCGGGACAACCACGAGCAGTACTTC
d_gene: TRBD1; abundance: many; v_gene: TRBV4-1; j_gene: TRBJ2-7; CDR3aa: CASSQATQGLRNEQYF; CDR3nt: TGCGCCAGCAGCCAAGCGACACAGGGGTTGAGGAACGAGCAGTACTTC
d_gene: NA; abundance: NA; v_gene: TRBV11-2; j_gene: TRBJ2-6; CDR3aa: CASSLVVLLRSGANVLTF; CDR3nt: TGTGCCAGCAGCTTAGTGGTTTTGTTAAGGTCTGGGGCCAACGTCCTGACTTTC
d_gene: NA; abundance: many; v_gene: TRBV14; j_gene: TRBJ1-1; CDR3aa: CASSQGGALNTEAFF; CDR3nt: TGTGCCAGCAGCCAAGGGGGCGCCTTAAACACTGAAGCTTTCTTT
d_gene: TRBD1; abundance: NA; v_gene: TRBV29-1; j_gene: TRBJ2-2; CDR3aa: CSTRQGAGELFF; CDR3nt: TGCAGCACCCGACAGGGAGCCGGGGAGCTGTTTTTT
d_gene: TRBD1; abundance: few; v_gene: TRBV6-5; j_gene: TRBJ1-3; CDR3aa: CASSYRTGGISGNTIYF; CDR3nt: TGTGCCAGCAGTTACAGGACAGGGGGCATCTCTGGAAACACCATATATTTT
d_gene: NA; abundance: NA; v_gene: TRBV12-3/TRBV12-4; j_gene: TRBJ2-3; CDR3aa: CASSLVRAQYF; CDR3nt: TGTGCCAGCAGTTTAGTACGCGCGCAGTATTTT
d_gene: NA; abundance: many; v_gene: TRBV7-6; j_gene: TRBJ2-1; CDR3aa: CASSFLGAPSEQFF; CDR3nt: TGTGCCAGCAGCTTTTTGGGTGCGCCGAGTGAGCAGTTCTTC
d_gene: NA; abundance: many; v_gene: TRBV29-1; j_gene: TRBJ2-7; CDR3aa: CSGQDTRSSYEQYF; CDR3nt: TGCAGCGGTCAGGACACGCGTTCATCCTACGAGCAGTACTTC
d_gene: NA; abundance: NA; v_gene: TRBV6-5; j_gene: TRBJ1-1; CDR3aa: CASTDRGNTEAFF; CDR3nt: TGTGCCAGCACCGATCGGGGGAACACTGAAGCTTTCTTT
d_gene: TRBD1; abundance: NA; v_gene: TRBV7-9; j_gene: TRBJ1-6; CDR3aa: CASSLVVGGHSPLHF; CDR3nt: TGTGCCAGCAGCTTAGTGGTAGGGGGCCATTCACCCCTCCACTTT
d_gene: NA; abundance: few; v_gene: TRBV7-6; j_gene: TRBJ2-5; CDR3aa: CASSRTTWPETQYF; CDR3nt: TGTGCCAGCAGCAGGACTACTTGGCCGGAGACCCAGTACTTC
d_gene: NA; abundance: few; v_gene: TRBV2; j_gene: TRBJ2-7; CDR3aa: CASTSGTGPYEQYF; CDR3nt: TGTGCCAGCACATCCGGGACCGGACCCTACGAGCAGTACTTC
d_gene: TRBD2; abundance: NA; v_gene: TRBV29-1; j_gene: TRBJ2-1; CDR3aa: CSVELGSGSSYNEQFF; CDR3nt: TGCAGCGTTGAACTGGGTAGCGGGAGCTCCTACAATGAGCAGTTCTTC
d_gene: NA; abundance: many; v_gene: TRBV6-6; j_gene: TRBJ2-2; CDR3aa: CASSYNVGQTGELFF; CDR3nt: TGTGCCAGCAGTTACAATGTCGGACAAACCGGGGAGCTGTTTTTT
d_gene: NA; abundance: NA; v_gene: TRBV11-2; j_gene: TRBJ2-7; CDR3aa: CASSLSTDSYEQYF; CDR3nt: TGTGCCAGCAGCTTATCAACCGATTCCTACGAGCAGTACTTC
d_gene: NA; abundance: many; v_gene: TRBV20-1; j_gene: TRBJ2-3; CDR3aa: CSAREDGDPWTDTQYF; CDR3nt: TGCAGTGCTAGAGAGGACGGGGACCCGTGGACAGATACGCAGTATTTT
d_gene: TRBD2; abundance: many; v_gene: TRBV9; j_gene: TRBJ2-5; CDR3aa: CASSVGTLTRGGQETQYF; CDR3nt: TGTGCCAGCAGCGTAGGGACGTTGACTCGCGGGGGACAAGAGACCCAGTACTTC
d_gene: TRBD1; abundance: many; v_gene: TRBV7-6; j_gene: TRBJ1-4; CDR3aa: CASSFKQGAELFF; CDR3nt: TGTGCCAGCAGCTTTAAACAGGGGGCGGAACTGTTTTTT
d_gene: NA; abundance: NA; v_gene: TRBV19; j_gene: TRBJ1-1; CDR3aa: CASSIAPAGPLNTEAFF; CDR3nt: TGTGCCAGTAGTATAGCCCCGGCAGGGCCTTTGAACACTGAAGCTTTCTTT
d_gene: NA; abundance: many; v_gene: TRBV20-1; j_gene: TRBJ2-3; CDR3aa: CSARDSPTLTTVQNTDTQYF; CDR3nt: TGCAGTGCTAGAGATTCCCCGACTCTAACCACCGTCCAAAACACAGATACGCAGTATTTT
d_gene: NA; abundance: few; v_gene: TRBV12-3/TRBV12-4; j_gene: TRBJ1-4; CDR3aa: CASSPLQGTNEKLFF; CDR3nt: TGTGCCAGCAGTCCCCTGCAGGGAACTAATGAAAAACTGTTTTTT
d_gene: NA; abundance: few; v_gene: TRBV19; j_gene: TRBJ1-5; CDR3aa: CASSWVGNGNQPQHF; CDR3nt: TGTGCCAGTAGTTGGGTGGGGAACGGCAATCAGCCCCAGCATTTT
d_gene: TRBD1; abundance: few; v_gene: TRBV7-9; j_gene: TRBJ1-5; CDR3aa: CASSSTGGFNQPQHF; CDR3nt: TGTGCCAGCAGCTCGACAGGGGGCTTCAATCAGCCCCAGCATTTT
d_gene: NA; abundance: many; v_gene: TRBV24-1; j_gene: TRBJ2-3; CDR3aa: CATSDGRGPDTQYF; CDR3nt: TGTGCCACCAGTGATGGGCGGGGGCCAGATACGCAGTATTTT
d_gene: TRBD1; abundance: few; v_gene: TRBV30; j_gene: TRBJ2-7; CDR3aa: CAWRSGTESYEQYF; CDR3nt: TGTGCCTGGAGATCCGGGACAGAATCCTACGAGCAGTACTTC
d_gene: NA; abundance: NA; v_gene: TRBV5-1; j_gene: TRBJ2-6; CDR3aa: CASSFDADSGANVLTF; CDR3nt: TGCGCCAGCAGCTTCGACGCAGACTCTGGGGCCAACGTCCTGACTTTC
d_gene: NA; abundance: many; v_gene: TRBV6-6; j_gene: TRBJ2-1; CDR3aa: CASTSNGYNEQFF; CDR3nt: TGTGCCAGCACTAGTAATGGATACAATGAGCAGTTCTTC
d_gene: NA; abundance: few; v_gene: TRBV6-1; j_gene: TRBJ2-5; CDR3aa: CASSPEGEQETQYF; CDR3nt: TGTGCCAGTTCGCCCGAGGGGGAGCAAGAGACCCAGTACTTC
d_gene: NA; abundance: many; v_gene: TRBV18; j_gene: TRBJ2-1; CDR3aa: CASTYSGDSSYNEQFF; CDR3nt: TGTGCCAGCACTTACTCGGGGGACTCCTCCTACAATGAGCAGTTCTTC
d_gene: NA; abundance: few; v_gene: TRBV5-1; j_gene: TRBJ2-5; CDR3aa: CASSLGVIAGEETQYF; CDR3nt: TGCGCCAGCAGCTTGGGCGTCATAGCTGGGGAAGAGACCCAGTACTTC
d_gene: TRBD1; abundance: many; v_gene: TRBV7-9; j_gene: TRBJ1-4; CDR3aa: CASSSTGVNEKLFF; CDR3nt: TGTGCCAGCAGCTCGACAGGGGTTAATGAAAAACTGTTTTTT
d_gene: NA; abundance: NA; v_gene: TRBV4-1; j_gene: TRBJ1-5; CDR3aa: CASSQGPRGSNQPQHF; CDR3nt: TGCGCCAGCAGCCAAGGACCAAGAGGCAGCAATCAGCCCCAGCATTTT
d_gene: NA; abundance: few; v_gene: TRBV18; j_gene: TRBJ1-1; CDR3aa: CASSNGLGVNTEAFF; CDR3nt: TGTGCCAGCTCAAACGGTCTTGGAGTTAACACTGAAGCTTTCTTT
d_gene: NA; abundance: many; v_gene: TRBV19; j_gene: TRBJ2-3; CDR3aa: CASRRTPGSDTQYF; CDR3nt: TGTGCCAGTAGACGTACCCCCGGGTCAGATACGCAGTATTTT
d_gene: NA; abundance: NA; v_gene: TRBV4-1; j_gene: TRBJ1-2; CDR3aa: CASSPEQGLGYGYTF; CDR3nt: TGCGCCAGCAGCCCCGAGCAGGGTCTGGGCTATGGCTACACCTTC
d_gene: TRBD1; abundance: NA; v_gene: TRBV9; j_gene: TRBJ1-6; CDR3aa: CASSVTGTGFSPLHF; CDR3nt: TGTGCCAGCAGCGTAACCGGGACAGGGTTTTCACCCCTCCACTTT
d_gene: NA; abundance: many; v_gene: TRBV25-1; j_gene: TRBJ2-1; CDR3aa: CASSATQGGYLYNEQFF; CDR3nt: TGTGCCAGCAGTGCAACTCAGGGGGGTTACCTCTACAATGAGCAGTTCTTC
d_gene: TRBD1; abundance: many; v_gene: TRBV7-9; j_gene: TRBJ1-1; CDR3aa: CASSLGGGFTEAFF; CDR3nt: TGTGCCAGCAGCTTAGGAGGGGGCTTCACTGAAGCTTTCTTT
d_gene: NA; abundance: few; v_gene: TRBV12-3/TRBV12-4; j_gene: TRBJ2-1; CDR3aa: CASSLPTLPREQFF; CDR3nt: TGTGCCAGCAGTTTACCTACCCTACCTCGGGAGCAGTTCTTC
d_gene: TRBD1; abundance: few; v_gene: TRBV6-2/TRBV6-3; j_gene: TRBJ2-2; CDR3aa: CASSRGQDNTGELFF; CDR3nt: TGTGCCAGCAGTCGCGGACAGGACAACACCGGGGAGCTGTTTTTT
d_gene: NA; abundance: NA; v_gene: TRBV5-1; j_gene: TRBJ2-5; CDR3aa: CASSLVRVQETQYF; CDR3nt: TGCGCCAGCAGCTTGGTACGTGTGCAAGAGACCCAGTACTTC
d_gene: TRBD1; abundance: many; v_gene: TRBV9; j_gene: TRBJ1-5; CDR3aa: CASSVGQGGNQPQHF; CDR3nt: TGTGCCAGCAGCGTAGGGCAGGGGGGCAATCAGCCCCAGCATTTT
d_gene: NA; abundance: NA; v_gene: TRBV12-3/TRBV12-4; j_gene: TRBJ2-5; CDR3aa: CASSPSNPEETQYF; CDR3nt: TGTGCCAGCAGCCCTAGTAACCCAGAGGAGACCCAGTACTTC
d_gene: TRBD2; abundance: few; v_gene: TRBV11-1; j_gene: TRBJ2-1; CDR3aa: CASSLRLADYNEQFF; CDR3nt: TGTGCCAGCAGCTTACGGCTAGCGGACTACAATGAGCAGTTCTTC
d_gene: TRBD1; abundance: NA; v_gene: TRBV6-2/TRBV6-3; j_gene: TRBJ1-1; CDR3aa: CASSSGTGTEAFF; CDR3nt: TGTGCCAGCAGTTCCGGGACAGGCACTGAAGCTTTCTTT
d_gene: NA; abundance: many; v_gene: TRBV6-4; j_gene: TRBJ2-2; CDR3aa: CASSDWSSEVTGELFF; CDR3nt: TGTGCCAGCAGTGACTGGTCATCGGAGGTCACCGGGGAGCTGTTTTTT
d_gene: NA; abundance: many; v_gene: TRBV6-1; j_gene: TRBJ2-7; CDR3aa: CASSVVAGTDEQYF; CDR3nt: TGTGCCAGCAGTGTAGTAGCCGGGACCGACGAGCAGTACTTC
d_gene: TRBD1; abundance: few; v_gene: TRBV7-6; j_gene: TRBJ1-1; CDR3aa: CASSLGPRTGGMNTEAFF; CDR3nt: TGTGCCAGCAGCTTAGGTCCTAGGACAGGTGGCATGAACACTGAAGCTTTCTTT
d_gene: TRBD1; abundance: few; v_gene: TRBV4-3; j_gene: TRBJ1-5; CDR3aa: CASSQDDRAGVQPQHF; CDR3nt: TGCGCCAGCAGCCAAGATGACAGGGCAGGGGTACAGCCCCAGCATTTT